These 25 T cell receptor beta chains were all obtained from the same sample, sequenced in a study of cytomegalovirus exposure and HLA in healthy donors. PCR employed 60 Vbeta and 13 Jbeta primers. Profiling relied on immunoSEQ multiplex PCR, and the TCRdb table lists in-frame clones only, not all of them. The listing records 150,000 to 200,000 clones. The material sequenced was PBMCs. Receptors were obtained from a boy between 5 and 17 years old in good health and CMV-seronegative.

The chain joins TRBV28 to TRBJ2-7, with D perhaps matching TRBD1 (6 bases). Germline loops: CDR1 MDHEN, CDR2 SYDVKM. CDR3 length: 16 amino acids. Trimming took 6 bases from V and 1 from J, leaving 19 bases between them. The CDR3 DNA reads as TGTGCCAGCAGCCCCAGAACCGGGACAAGTTCCTACGAGCAGTACTTC. It yields the protein CASSPRTGTSSYEQYF.

The chain employs TRBV29-1 and TRBJ2-3; 9 nucleotides match TRBD1. Trimming removed 4 bases from V and 5 bases from J; junction bases left unmatched: 22. Germline V gives CDR1 SQVTM, CDR2 ANQGSEA. The length of the CDR3 is 19 residues. In DNA, the CDR3 is TGCAGCGTTGTCCTTAACTCCCCCCCTCGGGACAGGGAGGGAGATACGCAGTATTTT. It yields the protein CSVVLNSPPRDREGDTQYF.

This chain connects TRBV6-1 to TRBJ1-2; D gene unclear. Germline CDR1 MNHNS, CDR2 SASEGT. Trimming shortened V by 2 bases and J by 4 bases, and 14 bases separated the two germline ends. The CDR3 is 15 amino acids. DNA of the CDR3: TGTGCCAGCAGTGAATTAGGATATACGGGCTATGGCTACACCTTC. Amino acids: CASSELGYTGYGYTF.

V usage is TRBV5-1 and J usage is TRBJ2-7, with a tentative D call TRBD1 (6 bases). CDR1 and CDR2 from the germline V gene are SGHRS and YFSETQ. The ends were cut back, 4 bases at V and 2 bases at J, with 13 bases in the middle. The CDR3 runs 14 residues. Here the CDR3 DNA reads TGCGCCAGCAGCCAGAGAGGACAGCCCTACGAGCAGTACTTC. This sequence encodes CASSQRGQPYEQYF. Drawing the rest from reference TRBV5-1 and TRBJ2-7, the complete variable domain is KAGVTQTPRYLIKTRGQQVTLSCSPISGHRSVSWYQQTPGQGLQFLFEYFSETQRNKGNFPGRFSGRQFSNSRSEMNVSTLELGDSALYLCASSQRGQPYEQYFGPGTRLTVT.

This chain links TRBV5-6 with TRBJ2-7; D may be TRBD1 (5 bases). The CDR3 length is 16 residues. The V end lost 2 bases, the J end lost 0 bases, and 15 bases lay between the germline ends. Germline CDR1 reads SGHDT; CDR2 reads YYEEEE. Written as DNA, the CDR3 is TGTGCCAGCAGCTTCGACCAGGGTCTATCCTCCTACGAGCAGTACTTC. The encoded protein is CASSFDQGLSSYEQYF.

The genes are TRBV7-8 and TRBJ1-5; TRBD1 aligns across 8 bases. The CDR3 is 15 amino acids. The J segment lost 5 bases and the V segment lost 3 bases, leaving 6 bases of the junction unmatched. Germline values: CDR1 SGHVS, CDR2 FQNEAQ. The CDR3: CASSLDRVNDQPQHF. The CDR3 DNA sequence: TGTGCCAGCAGCTTGGACAGGGTCAACGATCAGCCCCAGCATTTT.

The rearrangement links TRBV5-1 to TRBJ1-1; D is perhaps TRBD1 (5 bases). Germline CDR1 reads SGHRS; CDR2 reads YFSETQ. The CDR3 has 16 amino acids. The germline V and J ends were trimmed by 4 bases and 0 bases, with 16 bases remaining between them. DNA of the CDR3: TGCGCCAGCAGCCTGAGGCAGGGTGGTATGAACACTGAAGCTTTCTTT. It is translated as CASSLRQGGMNTEAFF.

The chain combines TRBV7-6 with TRBJ1-2, with D perhaps TRBD1 (6 bases). The CDR3 consists of 16 residues. The V and J ends lost 5 bases and 5 bases respectively, with 21 bases between them. Germline loops: CDR1 SGHVS, CDR2 FNYEAQ. The DNA of the CDR3 is TGTGCCAGCAGCCCGAGCGGTATGGGGACAAAATATGGCTACACCTTC. Its protein product is CASSPSGMGTKYGYTF.

The chain uses TRBV4-1 and TRBJ2-1; 7 bases are shared with TRBD2. The CDR3 has 13 residues. In germline, CDR1 is MGHRA, CDR2 YSYEKL. Trimming took 8 bases from V and 6 from J; bases not matched to a gene: 7. CDR3 protein: CASGKREGNEQFF. DNA for the CDR3: TGCGCCAGCGGCAAAAGGGAGGGCAATGAGCAGTTCTTC.

V is TRBV27 and J is TRBJ2-5, with D tentatively TRBD1 (6 bases). The DNA end favors TRBJ2-7, so the J call may be wrong. The CDR3 has 14 residues. Germline V lookup: CDR1 MNHEY, CDR2 SMNVEV (reference sequence). CDR3 coding DNA: TGTGCCAGCAGTTTTGTGGGGGCCCCATACGAGCAGTACTTC. Its protein is CASSFVGAPYEQYF.

V is TRBV10-2 and J is TRBJ2-7; no reliable D call. Germline assignment: CDR1 WSHSY and CDR2 SAAADI. V lost 6 bases to trimming and J lost 3 bases, with 9 bases between them. The CDR3 is 12 amino acids. DNA for the CDR3: TGCGCCAGCAGGACTTCGGGCTACGAGCAGTACTTC. It yields the protein CASRTSGYEQYF.

This chain links TRBV15 with TRBJ1-1; D unresolved. The CDR3 extends over 16 amino acids. Germline V gene lookup returns CDR1 LNHNV and CDR2 YYDKDF (reference sequence). Deletions cut 0 bases from V and 3 bases from J, with 14 bases between. The CDR3 region has the DNA TGTGCCACCAGCAGAGATCTGCGGTCGGGTTACACTGAAGCTTTCTTT. It codes for CATSRDLRSGYTEAFF.

The chain recombines TRBV7-3 with TRBJ2-3; 10 bases map to TRBD2. CDR3 size: 14 residues. The J segment lost 4 bases and the V segment lost 5 bases, leaving 3 bases of the junction unmatched. In germline, CDR1 is SGHTA, CDR2 FQGTGA. The CDR3 loop reads CASSPGLAADTQYF. The CDR3 nucleotides are TGTGCCAGCAGCCCCGGACTAGCGGCAGATACGCAGTATTTT.

This chain joins TRBV6-5 and TRBJ1-2; D remains unclear. Trimming took 6 bases from V and 4 from J, leaving 12 bases between them. This CDR3 contains 13 residues. From germline, CDR1 is MNHEY and CDR2 SVGAGI. The CDR3 loop is CASSRREAYGYTF. CDR3 nucleotides: TGTGCCAGCAGCAGGCGGGAGGCCTATGGCTACACCTTC.

J is TRBJ2-7 and V is TRBV7-8; 7 bases agree with TRBD2. The V gene end was trimmed by 5 bases and the J gene end by 3 bases; junction bases not matched to a gene: 7. CDR1 SGHVS and CDR2 FQNEAQ come from the germline V gene. The CDR3 runs to 14 residues. CDR3: CASSERRDYYEQYF. CDR3 nucleotides: TGTGCCAGCAGCGAACGCCGGGACTACTACGAGCAGTACTTC.

The CDR3 loop reads CASSQDNRDYGYTF. The CDR3 DNA is TGTGCCAGCAGCCAAGATAACAGGGACTATGGCTACACCTTC. V and J are TRBV4-2 and TRBJ1-2; a possible D gene is TRBD1 (6 bases). The germline V and J ends were trimmed by 0 bases and 3 bases, with 8 bases remaining between them. CDR1 is LGHNA, CDR2 YNFKEQ, per germline. This CDR3 contains 14 residues.

The chain employs TRBV5-4 and TRBJ2-5; no definite D call. V gave up 1 base and J gave up 3 bases, with 7 bases separating them. CDR3 length: 13 amino acids. From germline, CDR1 is SGHNT and CDR2 YYREEE (reference sequence). The CDR3 region has the DNA TGTGCCAGCAGCTTGCCTCAGAAAGAGACCCAGTACTTC. It is translated as CASSLPQKETQYF.

With regard to this clone: Other DNA sequences from this sample encode an identical CDR3 as well. The chain links TRBV6-1 to TRBJ1-6, with D perhaps TRBD1 (5 bases). V was clipped by 11 bases and J by 5 bases, with 19 bases between them. The CDR3 covers 15 residues. CDR1 is MNHNS and CDR2 is SASEGT in the germline V gene. CDR3 loop: CAAGFKQGHNSPLHF. The CDR3, as DNA: TGTGCCGCGGGATTTAAGCAGGGCCATAATTCACCCCTCCACTTT.

In the case of this clone: Other nucleotide sequences in the sample specify the same CDR3. This sequence joins TRBV7-3 and TRBJ2-3; TRBD2 might be the D (6 bases). Germline V gives CDR1 SGHTA, CDR2 FQGTGA. Trimming took off 5 bases at V and 3 bases at J, with 9 bases between the two ends. The CDR3 covers 13 residues. The CDR3 DNA follows: TGTGCCAGCAGCCTAGGGACTACAGATACGCAGTATTTT. Its protein product is CASSLGTTDTQYF.

The chain recombines TRBV19 with TRBJ1-2; no firm D call. The V gene's germline CDR1 is LNHDA and CDR2 SQIVND (reference sequence). This CDR3 spans 12 amino acids. Trimming took off 1 base at V and 7 bases at J, with 7 bases between the two ends. The CDR3: CASSIGAGGYTF. The DNA for the CDR3 is TGTGCCAGTAGTATAGGGGCTGGTGGCTACACCTTC. Drawing the rest from reference TRBV19 and TRBJ1-2, the complete variable domain is DGGITQSPKYLFRKEGQNVTLSCEQNLNHDAMYWYRQDPGQGLRLIYYSQIVNDFQKGDIAEGYSVSREKKESFPLTVTSAQKNPTAFYLCASSIGAGGYTFGSGTRLTVV.

The chain employs TRBV19 and TRBJ2-2; 8 bases match TRBD2. V was clipped by 11 bases and J by 5 bases; unmatched bases: 10. The CDR3 contains 14 residues. Germline V lookup: CDR1 LNHDA, CDR2 SQIVND (reference sequence). CDR3 in amino acids: CAAEVGGGTGELFF. The DNA of the CDR3 is TGTGCCGCAGAGGTCGGGGGGGGAACCGGGGAGCTGTTTTTT.

The chain couples TRBV14 to TRBJ2-7; a weak D match, TRBD2 (6 bases). The CDR3 runs to 15 residues. CDR1 SGHDN and CDR2 FVKESK come from the germline V gene. V shed 1 base and J shed 5 bases, with 15 bases lying between them. The CDR3 DNA follows: TGTGCCAGCAGCCAAGGGGGGGTCAGACAGCACGAGCAGTACTTC. Its translation: CASSQGGVRQHEQYF.

The V call is TRBV7-9, the J call TRBJ1-5; possibly TRBD1 for D (6 bases). CDR1 and CDR2 from the germline V gene are SEHNR and FQNEAQ (reference sequence). The CDR3 is 18 amino acids. V gave up 0 bases and J gave up 0 bases, with 15 bases separating them. For the CDR3, the DNA is TGTGCCAGCAGCTTAGCGATGGCAGGGGCTCCTAGCAATCAGCCCCAGCATTTT. This encodes CASSLAMAGAPSNQPQHF.

The gene calls are TRBV19 and TRBJ2-3, with 14 bases fitting TRBD2. The CDR3 extends over 19 amino acids. Germline CDR1 is LNHDA and CDR2 is SQIVND (reference sequence). V was clipped by 3 bases and J by 2 bases; unmatched bases: 10. CDR3 sequence: CASSIPRGTSGGPTDTQYF. The CDR3 DNA reads TGTGCCAGTAGTATCCCGCGAGGGACTAGCGGGGGACCCACAGATACGCAGTATTTT. Combining the CDR3 with reference TRBV19 and TRBJ2-3 gives the whole variable domain DGGITQSPKYLFRKEGQNVTLSCEQNLNHDAMYWYRQDPGQGLRLIYYSQIVNDFQKGDIAEGYSVSREKKESFPLTVTSAQKNPTAFYLCASSIPRGTSGGPTDTQYFGPGTRLTVL.

In nucleotides, the CDR3 is TGTGCCAGTAGTATAGCCCCGTCGGGGTGGGATGAAAAACTGTTTTTT. Protein sequence: CASSIAPSGWDEKLFF. The chain is built from TRBV19 and TRBJ1-4; no definite D call. Per the germline V gene, CDR1 is LNHDA and CDR2 is SQIVND (reference sequence). Trimming cost V 1 base and J 6 bases, with 15 bases left between them. The CDR3 has 16 amino acids.